Below, 20 T cell receptor beta chains from the same sample are listed, as sequenced in a study of blood T cell repertoires in COVID-19. This table comes from immunoSEQ multiplex PCR, and its TCRdb copy is limited to in-frame clones, with some not included. The sample has just under 350,000 clones, about nine tenths seen once. Material: peripheral blood. All receptors come from a woman aged 70-85 years with COVID-19, enrolled during active disease.

As concerns this clone: Distinct nucleotide sequences in the sample also encode this CDR3. The gene calls are TRBV5-1 and TRBJ2-3, with D perhaps matching TRBD1 (6 bases). The CDR3 has 14 amino acids. Per germline, CDR1 SGHRS and CDR2 YFSETQ. The V end was cut by 2 bases, the J end by 1 base, with 8 bases between. The CDR3 nucleotides read TGCGCCAGCAGCTTAGGGGGAGGCACAGATACGCAGTATTTT. Residues: CASSLGGGTDTQYF.

The chain carries TRBV5-1 and TRBJ2-6; D is undetermined. The germline V gene has CDR1 SGHRS and CDR2 YFSETQ. Deletions cut 4 bases from V and 0 bases from J, with 8 bases between. This CDR3 is built from 15 residues. CDR3 bases: TGCGCCAGCAGCGCACTGAGCTCTGGGGCCAACGTCCTGACTTTC. Translating it yields CASSALSSGANVLTF. The whole variable domain, filled in from reference TRBV5-1 and TRBJ2-6, reads KAGVTQTPRYLIKTRGQQVTLSCSPISGHRSVSWYQQTPGQGLQFLFEYFSETQRNKGNFPGRFSGRQFSNSRSEMNVSTLELGDSALYLCASSALSSGANVLTFGAGSRLTVL.

This chain links TRBV5-4 with TRBJ1-4, with 9 bases identical to TRBD1. This CDR3 has 15 residues. Germline assignment: CDR1 SGHNT and CDR2 YYREEE (reference sequence). The ends lost 4 bases at V and 8 bases at J; junction bases unmatched: 9. The CDR3 sequence: CASSPMGQGTEKLFF. CDR3 DNA: TGTGCCAGCAGCCCTATGGGACAGGGAACAGAAAAACTGTTTTTT.

V is TRBV9 and J is TRBJ2-7; D remains ambiguous. The germline gives CDR1 SGDLS, CDR2 YYNGEE. There are 14 residues in the CDR3. V lost 2 bases to trimming and J lost 4 bases, with 13 bases between them. The CDR3 DNA reads as TGTGCCAGCAGCGTCTCCCCGATCGGGTACGAGCAGTACTTC. This gives the protein CASSVSPIGYEQYF.

The chain employs TRBV28 and TRBJ1-5; D gene uncertain. The CDR3 is 12 residues long. V dropped 7 bases and J dropped 2 bases, with 6 bases sitting between them. Germline CDR1 and CDR2: MDHEN and SYDVKM. In DNA, the CDR3 is TGTGCCAGCACCAGTGGCAATCAGCCCCAGCATTTT. This translates into CASTSGNQPQHF. Variable domain in full (rest from reference TRBV28 and TRBJ1-5): DVKVTQSSRYLVKRTGEKVFLECVQDMDHENMFWYRQDPGLGLRLIYFSYDVKMKEKGDIPEGYSVSREKKERFSLILESASTNQTSMYLCASTSGNQPQHFGDGTRLSIL.

This chain uses TRBV5-6 with TRBJ1-2; TRBD1 is a possible D gene (5 bases). CDR1 SGHDT and CDR2 YYEEEE come from the germline V gene. This CDR3 region has 13 residues. Trimming shortened V by 2 bases and J by 6 bases, and 11 bases separated the two germline ends. The CDR3 loop reads CASSFREGDGYTF. The CDR3 nucleotides are TGTGCCAGCAGCTTCAGGGAGGGCGATGGCTACACCTTC.

This sequence joins TRBV20-1 and TRBJ2-3; 11 bases map to TRBD2. The CDR3 contains 17 residues. Germline CDR1 and CDR2: DFQATT and SNEGSKA (reference sequence). V trimming: 3 bases; J trimming: 0 bases; junction bases outside the gene matches: 8. CDR3: CSASEAVAGGSTDTQYF. The CDR3 DNA reads TGCAGTGCTAGTGAAGCGGTAGCGGGGGGGAGCACAGATACGCAGTATTTT.

The chain employs TRBV5-6 and TRBJ2-3; TRBD1 matches 8 bases. Losses at the gene ends were 4 bases for V and 1 base for J; bases not matched to a gene: 8. The CDR3 has 16 residues. The germline gives CDR1 SGHDT, CDR2 YYEEEE. The CDR3 sequence: CASSERTGMRTDTQYF. The CDR3 DNA is TGTGCCAGCAGCGAGAGGACAGGGATGCGCACAGATACGCAGTATTTT.

This chain connects TRBV7-9 to TRBJ2-3; weak D call: TRBD2 (6 bases). V was pared by 3 bases and J by 2 bases, with 18 bases between. Germline CDR1 and CDR2: SEHNR and FQNEAQ (reference sequence). This CDR3 comprises 17 residues. The CDR3 nucleotides are TGTGCCAGCAGCTTCCTCACCGGGACTGAGATCACAGATACGCAGTATTTT. As protein: CASSFLTGTEITDTQYF.

The V call is TRBV5-5, the J call TRBJ2-5; D call uncertain. V was clipped by 4 bases and J by 4 bases, with 11 bases between them. There are 13 residues in the CDR3. Germline lookup yields CDR1 SGHKS and CDR2 YYEKEE (reference sequence). CDR3 residues: CASSTPGAETQYF. CDR3 DNA: TGTGCCAGCAGCACCCCCGGAGCAGAGACCCAGTACTTC.

The chain joins TRBV4-1 to TRBJ2-5; D ambiguous. Germline V lookup: CDR1 MGHRA, CDR2 YSYEKL. Trimming shortened V by 1 base and J by 4 bases, and 7 bases separated the two germline ends. The length of the CDR3 is 13 residues. In DNA form, the CDR3 reads TGCGCCAGCAGCCAAGCCCCAGGAGAGACCCAGTACTTC. Protein: CASSQAPGETQYF.

The V call is TRBV7-6, the J call TRBJ2-5, with TRBD1 matching 7 bases. V shed 3 bases and J 0 bases; nucleotides not matched to a gene: 4. The CDR3 consists of 15 residues. CDR1 is SGHVS and CDR2 is FNYEAQ in the germline V gene. The CDR3 bases are TGTGCCAGCAGCTTCTTGACAGGGAACCAAGAGACCCAGTACTTC. Protein: CASSFLTGNQETQYF.

The chain is built from TRBV11-2 and TRBJ2-3; tentative D call: TRBD2 (5 bases). CDR1 SGHAT and CDR2 FQNNGV come from the germline V gene. V lost 1 base to trimming and J lost 5 bases, with 10 bases between them. The length of the CDR3 is 14 residues. The CDR3 region is CASSLAGFGDTQYF. As DNA, the CDR3 is TGTGCCAGCAGCTTAGCGGGGTTCGGAGATACGCAGTATTTT.

V is TRBV5-6 and J is TRBJ1-5, with 7 bases matching TRBD1. The CDR3 is made up of 12 amino acids. With V trimmed by 4 bases and J by 9 bases, 4 bases remained unmatched. From germline, CDR1 is SGHDT and CDR2 YYEEEE. CDR3 residues: CASSRGQPPQHF. CDR3 in DNA: TGTGCCAGCAGCCGGGGACAGCCGCCCCAGCATTTT.

The chain is built from TRBV7-6 and TRBJ1-2; D ambiguous. This CDR3 contains 15 residues. V dropped 5 bases and J dropped 1 base, with 14 bases sitting between them. The germline V gene encodes CDR1 SGHVS and CDR2 FNYEAQ. CDR3 nucleotide sequence: TGTGCCAGCAGCCCCGCTGGCGGGAATAACTATGGCTACACCTTC. Translated: CASSPAGGNNYGYTF.

Only a few counts were recorded for this clone. The chain uses TRBV6-5 and TRBJ2-3; 9 nucleotides match TRBD2. V lost 7 bases to trimming and J lost 4 bases; unmatched junction nucleotides: 6. Germline V lookup: CDR1 MNHEY, CDR2 SVGAGI. CDR3 length: 14 amino acids. CDR3 loop: CASTKRGAPDTQYF. The DNA for the CDR3 is TGTGCCAGCACGAAGCGGGGGGCCCCAGATACGCAGTATTTT.

The chain couples TRBV27 to TRBJ2-7; D may be TRBD1 (6 bases). V was cut by 3 bases and J by 2 bases, with 8 bases left in between. Germline V CDR1 and CDR2: MNHEY, SMNVEV (reference sequence). The CDR3 runs to 13 residues. CDR3 residues: CASSFSGAYEQYF. DNA of the CDR3: TGTGCCAGCAGTTTTTCAGGGGCCTACGAGCAGTACTTC.

Worth noting for this clone: The sample contains more than one DNA sequence encoding this CDR3. The V gene is TRBV18, the J gene TRBJ1-1; D remains ambiguous. The CDR3 is 14 residues long. Germline V gene data show CDR1 as KGHSH and CDR2 as LQKENI. The V gene lost 0 bases and the J gene lost 4 bases, with 9 bases spanning the gap. The CDR3 region has the DNA TGTGCCAGCTCACCACCAGGGAGGGCCACTGAAGCTTTCTTT. Protein: CASSPPGRATEAFF.

CDR3 amino acids: CASSPVASGGPTDTQYF. CDR3 nucleotides: TGTGCCAGCTCACCAGTTGCTAGCGGGGGGCCCACAGATACGCAGTATTTT. The V gene is TRBV18, the J gene TRBJ2-3, with 11 bases identical to TRBD2. This CDR3 has 17 amino acids. Per germline, CDR1 KGHSH and CDR2 LQKENI. The V segment lost 2 bases and the J segment 2 bases; nucleotides outside the gene matches: 6.

The chain links TRBV18 to TRBJ1-5; D might be TRBD1 (5 bases). Looked up from germline, CDR1 is KGHSH and CDR2 is LQKENI. This CDR3 is built from 13 residues. V was cut by 6 bases and J by 3 bases, with 9 bases left in between. This chain's CDR3 is CASSIQVNQPQHF. The CDR3 DNA follows: TGTGCCAGCTCTATACAGGTCAATCAGCCCCAGCATTTT.